One T cell receptor (beta chain) is described in this entry. Its binding antigen is unknown. Within one base of it there is no much larger clone, and no base qualities were kept. This specimen comes from a study of blood T cell repertoires in COVID-19 (dated by TCRdb to the early 2020s). Context from the whole study: Samples from collaborators originated in the United States, Italy and Spain and spanned both the acute and convalescent phases of COVID-19. The material from the prospective study consisted of cDNA or gDNA derived from T cells, B-cell-depleted T cells, or PBMCs. Subjects who had been exposed to COVID-19, were actively infected with it, or had recovered from it provided the deeply sampled blood TCRbeta repertoires that made up the dataset. The repertoires were released in a freely available public database meant as a resource for research on the immune response to SARS-CoV-2. Samples were obtained from the ongoing ImmuneRACE study (first 160 participants) and from over a thousand subjects provided by 6 global collaborators. Nearly every sample came with metadata listing a de-identified subject ID, COVID-19 status, age in years and sex. Where available, HLA class I and class II types were obtained from metadata supplied by the sample provider rather than from assay-based typing.

Participants in the prospective study were enrolled through a virtual design, were aged about 18 to 89 years, and lived in roughly 26 United States geographic areas. In the prospective study, cohorts were assigned on the basis of participant-reported clinical history obtained from a screening survey and a study questionnaire. For ImmuneRACE Cohort 3, a participant was defined as recovered based on two consecutive negative NP/OP PCR tests, clearance by a healthcare professional, or resolution of symptoms. Each participant in the prospective study had whole blood, serum and a nasopharyngeal or oropharyngeal swab collected by mobile phlebotomists. Over an approximately 2-month period, participants in the prospective study had the option of providing additional blood draws and questionnaires. Before DNA extraction, blood samples from the prospective study were shipped at room temperature or frozen.

Overall results and qualifications from the work: How much clinical and demographic metadata was included differed by source and by participant, and the metadata was provided uncurated.

V was cut back by 4 bases and J by 1 base, leaving a gap of 13 bases between them. Taken from the germline V gene (reference sequence), the CDR1 and CDR2 loops are SEHNR and FQNEAQ. From its cysteine to its phenylalanine, the CDR3 spans 15 amino acids. The CDR3 DNA has 45 bases and is translated from base 1. TCRbeta CDR3 regions were amplified from genomic DNA using the immunoSEQ Assay, a bias-controlled multiplex PCR. The paper's processing steps were these. Nucleated cell counts per sample were estimated from amplification of reference gene primers within the assay. Sequence reads were collapsed and filtered to measure the absolute abundance of every unique TCRbeta CDR3 rearrangement. For each sample, productive Simpson clonality was calculated as the square root of Simpson's diversity index across productive rearrangements. What TCRdb holds here is the immuneACCESS table cut down to in-frame rearrangements. Part of the clones is not present; checked against another copy, under half of the missing clones reflect an unresolved V gene, and the others are unexplained. The V and J calls and clone size come from that table; D and trimming were worked out from the DNA. This sample lists a few hundred thousand clones; 80% to 90% were detected once. The ten largest make up approximately 9% of the sample.

The TCR was taken from a man in his forties who had recovered from COVID-19. The material sequenced was PBMCs or T cells enriched from blood (not recorded which). The rearranged chain carries TRBV7-9 and TRBJ1-1, with an unclear D gene assignment. The nucleotide sequence reads TGTGCCAGCAGCTCGACTCGATTGTGGAACACTGAAGCTTTCTTT. Its translation reads: CASSSTRLWNTEAFF. Supplemented by the reference TRBV7-9 and TRBJ1-1 proteins around the CDR3, the complete variable domain is DTGVSQNPRHKITKRGQNVTFRCDPISEHNRLYWYRQTLGQGPEFLTYFQNEAQLEKSRLLSDRFSAERPKGSFSTLEIQRTEQGDSAMYLCASSSTRLWNTEAFFGQGTRLTVV.